One and the same sample provided the 25 T cell receptor beta chains below, sequenced in a study of response to subunit inactivated influenza vaccine. TCRdb processed the RT-PCR reads anew with MiXCR; each CDR3 protein has one entry. The repertoire holds over 450,000 distinct CDR3 sequences, with under 15% as singletons. The sequencing here drew on PBMCs from blood, taken 40 to 50 days after vaccination. The receptors here all came from a man aged 50 or older who received an inactivated influenza vaccine.

There are many counts of this clonotype. The rearrangement links TRBV12-3 or TRBV12-4 to TRBJ2-1; D is possibly TRBD2 (5 bases). Between the trimmed V and J ends, which lost 11 bases and 0 bases, there was a span of 11 bases. The CDR3 spans 13 residues. This CDR3 is CACSVDSYNEQFF. CDR3 nucleotides: TGTGCCTGTAGCGTGGACTCCTACAATGAGCAGTTCTTC.

This clonotype appeared many times. The chain combines TRBV7-8 with TRBJ2-1; no definite D call. Trimming shortened V by 4 bases and J by 0 bases, and 10 bases separated the two germline ends. The CDR3 spans 15 residues. Germline CDR1 and CDR2: SGHVS and FQNEAQ. The CDR3 reads CASSSFLGSYNEQFF. In DNA, the CDR3 is TGTGCCAGCAGCTCGTTCCTCGGCTCCTACAATGAGCAGTTCTTC.

The V gene is TRBV18, the J gene TRBJ2-1, with TRBD2 matching 7 bases. The germline gives CDR1 KGHSH, CDR2 LQKENI. The trim removed 0 bases at V and 2 bases at J, leaving 4 bases unmatched. This CDR3 region has 16 residues. CDR3: CASSPPSGGPYNEQFF. In DNA, the CDR3 is TGTGCCAGCTCACCACCTTCGGGAGGACCCTACAATGAGCAGTTCTTC.

This clonotype has at least ten counts. The chain recombines TRBV24-1 with TRBJ2-5; 9 bases map to TRBD1. The CDR3 totals 16 residues. After removal of 2 bases from V and 3 bases from J, the junction contained 6 bases not matched to a gene. In germline, CDR1 is KGHDR, CDR2 SFDVKD. CDR3 nucleotide sequence: TGTGCCACCAGTGATTCCCTCGGGACAGGGAAAGAGACCCAGTACTTC. This translates into CATSDSLGTGKETQYF.

This sequence joins TRBV7-6 and TRBJ2-5, with TRBD2 matching 13 bases. This CDR3 contains 18 residues. After removal of 1 base from V and 5 bases from J, the junction contained 10 bases not matched to a gene. The germline V gene encodes CDR1 SGHVS and CDR2 FNYEAQ. CDR3: CASSLDLLAGGPDETQYF. Here the CDR3 DNA reads TGTGCCAGCAGCTTAGACCTACTAGCGGGAGGGCCTGATGAGACCCAGTACTTC.

Only one count was recorded for this clonotype. The chain links TRBV20-1 to TRBJ2-5; the D gene could be TRBD1 or TRBD2 (6 bases each). In germline, CDR1 is DFQATT, CDR2 SNEGSKA (reference sequence). The length of the CDR3 is 14 residues. The V and J ends lost 7 bases and 3 bases respectively, with 18 bases between them. The CDR3 sequence: CSVLSEEGEETQYF. The CDR3 DNA is TGCAGTGTTCTCTCGGAGGAGGGGGAAGAGACCCAGTACTTC.

The chain links TRBV7-8 to TRBJ2-7, with a weak D call TRBD2 (6 bases). V was shortened by 5 bases and J by 2 bases, with 13 bases between the two germline ends. Per the germline V gene, CDR1 is SGHVS and CDR2 is FQNEAQ. This CDR3 has 14 residues. For the CDR3, the DNA is TGTGCCAGCAGCCCCGGGGACTTCACCTACGAGCAGTACTTC. This codes for CASSPGDFTYEQYF.

Only a few counts were recorded for this clonotype. The genes are TRBV20-1 and TRBJ2-5; 9 nucleotides match TRBD1. The V and J ends lost 3 bases and 5 bases, in that order; junction bases with no gene match: 7. The CDR3 length is 14 residues. The germline CDR1 and CDR2 sequences are DFQATT and SNEGSKA (reference sequence). Written as DNA, the CDR3 is TGCAGTGCTAGGTCGGACAGGGGTCAGGAGACCCAGTACTTC. Its translation is CSARSDRGQETQYF.

This clonotype was recorded many times. The J gene is TRBJ2-5, the V gene TRBV11-2; weak D call: TRBD1 (5 bases). This CDR3 has 13 residues. CDR1 and CDR2 from the germline V gene are SGHAT and FQNNGV. The V and J ends lost 6 bases and 5 bases respectively, with 13 bases between them. CDR3 residues: CASRPQGGETQYF. The CDR3 nucleotides read TGTGCCAGCAGACCCCAGGGCGGTGAGACCCAGTACTTC. The variable domain in full, with the rest retrieved from reference TRBV11-2 and TRBJ2-5, is EAGVAQSPRYKIIEKRQSVAFWCNPISGHATLYWYQQILGQGPKLLIQFQNNGVVDDSQLPKDRFSAERLKGVDSTLKIQPAKLEDSAVYLCASRPQGGETQYFGPGTRLLVL.

This clonotype has more than one count but fewer than ten. This chain connects TRBV7-3 to TRBJ2-5; D possibly corresponds to TRBD1 (7 bases). The CDR3 runs 15 residues. Germline V gene sequence: CDR1 SGHTA, CDR2 FQGTGA. Trimming took off 5 bases at V and 3 bases at J, with 16 bases between the two ends. This chain's CDR3 is CASSLTGTGKETQYF. CDR3 DNA sequence: TGTGCCAGCAGCCTGACAGGGACTGGAAAAGAGACCCAGTACTTC. Drawing the rest from reference TRBV7-3 and TRBJ2-5, the complete variable domain is GAGVSQTPSNKVTEKGKYVELRCDPISGHTALYWYRQSLGQGPEFLIYFQGTGAADDSGLPNDRFFAVRPEGSVSTLKIQRTERGDSAVYLCASSLTGTGKETQYFGPGTRLLVL.

This clonotype has more than one count but fewer than ten. The chain links TRBV6-1 to TRBJ1-4; D remains unclear. The CDR3 is 17 residues long. V lost 6 bases to trimming and J lost 5 bases, with 22 bases between them. Germline CDR1 MNHNS, CDR2 SASEGT. DNA of the CDR3: TGTGCCAGCAGCGGAGACCCTCCCGACACGACAAATGAAAAACTGTTTTTT. This encodes CASSGDPPDTTNEKLFF.

The J gene is TRBJ2-7, the V gene TRBV28; 7 positions match TRBD1. In germline, CDR1 is MDHEN, CDR2 SYDVKM. The CDR3 extends over 15 amino acids. Trimming at V came to 2 bases and at J to 0 bases, leaving 4 bases not matched to a gene. The CDR3 here is CASSLLWDSSYEQYF. The CDR3 nucleotides read TGTGCCAGCAGTTTACTCTGGGACAGCTCCTACGAGCAGTACTTC.

This clonotype was recorded many times. The rearrangement joins TRBV7-9 to TRBJ2-3, with TRBD2 identical over 9 bases. V lost 4 bases and J lost 6; bases outside the gene matches: 8. From germline, CDR1 is SEHNR and CDR2 FQNEAQ (reference sequence). The CDR3 is 15 amino acids. Here the CDR3 reads CASSYRLAGADTQYF. CDR3 coding DNA: TGTGCCAGCAGCTACAGATTAGCGGGAGCGGATACGCAGTATTTT.

This clonotype was seen a handful of times. This chain uses TRBV6-1 with TRBJ2-1; 12 bases line up with TRBD2. Per germline, CDR1 MNHNS and CDR2 SASEGT. The CDR3 extends over 15 amino acids. With 5 bases clipped from V and 9 bases from J, the junction kept 8 bases outside the gene matches. The CDR3 sequence: CASSLWTSGDGEQFF. The CDR3 region has the DNA TGTGCCAGCAGTCTATGGACTAGCGGGGACGGTGAGCAGTTCTTC.

The V and J genes are TRBV29-1 and TRBJ1-1, with unresolved D. Germline lookup yields CDR1 SQVTM and CDR2 ANQGSEA. V lost 4 bases and J lost 2, with 8 bases in between. There are 12 residues in the CDR3. CDR3 loop: CSVAQFNTEAFF. DNA for the CDR3: TGCAGCGTTGCACAGTTTAACACTGAAGCTTTCTTT.

The V gene is TRBV9, the J gene TRBJ2-5, with 10 positions matching TRBD2. CDR1 SGDLS and CDR2 YYNGEE come from the germline V gene. V gave up 1 base and J gave up 5 bases; unmatched junction bases: 8. The CDR3 has 16 residues. CDR3 in amino acids: CASSVSTGLASETQYF. The DNA for the CDR3 is TGTGCCAGCAGCGTATCAACGGGACTAGCGTCGGAGACCCAGTACTTC.

This clonotype was picked up many times. The chain recombines TRBV28 with TRBJ2-7; no reliable D call. CDR1 and CDR2 (germline): MDHEN, SYDVKM. Trimming pared 6 bases from V and 5 bases from J, leaving 8 bases between. This CDR3 spans 11 amino acids. DNA of the CDR3: TGTGCCAGCAGCCGAAGTGACGAGCAGTACTTC. It codes for CASSRSDEQYF.

A few counts support this clonotype. V gene TRBV7-6 combines with J gene TRBJ2-7; the match to TRBD2 covers 12 bases. This CDR3 is 14 amino acids long. Trimming took 5 bases from V and 7 from J; bases not matched to a gene: 6. CDR1 SGHVS and CDR2 FNYEAQ come from the germline V gene. The CDR3 nucleotides read TGTGCCAGCAGCCTGACTAGCGGGGGATCGGAGCAGTACTTC. As protein: CASSLTSGGSEQYF.

The CDR3 is CASSNRDRGDEQYF. The CDR3, as DNA: TGCGCCAGCAGCAACCGGGACAGGGGTGACGAGCAGTACTTC. The V call is TRBV5-1, the J call TRBJ2-7; 10 bases map to TRBD1. Germline CDR1 SGHRS, CDR2 YFSETQ. V gave up 4 bases and J gave up 5 bases; unmatched junction bases: 6. CDR3 length: 14 residues.

This clonotype was counted a single time. The genes are TRBV2 and TRBJ2-1; D may match TRBD1 or TRBD2 (5 bases each). V lost 0 bases to trimming and J lost 7 bases, with 13 bases between them. CDR3 length: 15 amino acids. Germline V gene lookup returns CDR1 SNHLY and CDR2 FYNNEI. The CDR3: CASSEAGTLFNEQFF. The CDR3 coding sequence is TGTGCCAGCAGTGAAGCAGGGACCCTATTTAATGAGCAGTTCTTC.

This clonotype appeared many times. The chain joins TRBV24-1 to TRBJ2-6, with D unresolved. Per the germline V gene, CDR1 is KGHDR and CDR2 is SFDVKD. V dropped 4 bases and J dropped 3 bases, with 9 bases sitting between them. The CDR3 contains 15 residues. CDR3 amino acids: CATSDPSGGANVLTF. The CDR3 DNA is TGTGCCACCAGTGACCCTTCTGGTGGGGCCAACGTCCTGACTTTC.

The genes are TRBV12-3 or TRBV12-4 and TRBJ2-7; tentative D call: TRBD1 (6 bases). This CDR3 has 14 residues. V was cut by 7 bases and J by 3 bases, with 16 bases left in between. CDR3: CASKGAWTDYEQYF. In nucleotides, the CDR3 is TGTGCCAGCAAAGGGGCTTGGACAGACTACGAGCAGTACTTC.

The chain uses TRBV18 and TRBJ1-2; a weak D match, TRBD1 (5 bases). This CDR3 has 15 residues. V lost 3 bases, J lost 4 bases, and 15 bases lay in between. Germline V gene sequence: CDR1 KGHSH, CDR2 LQKENI. This CDR3 is CASSPGHQIFYGYTF. For the CDR3, the DNA is TGTGCCAGCTCACCTGGACATCAGATATTCTATGGCTACACCTTC.

The chain has TRBV18 and TRBJ1-2; the D is unclear. Trimming stripped 3 bases from V and 0 bases from J, with 11 bases between. CDR3 size: 15 residues. Germline assignment: CDR1 KGHSH and CDR2 LQKENI. The DNA of the CDR3 is TGTGCCAGCTCACCGACACGGATAGCTAACTATGGCTACACCTTC. This translates into CASSPTRIANYGYTF.

V usage is TRBV11-1 and J usage is TRBJ2-3; TRBD2 matches 7 bases. CDR3 length: 14 residues. The trim removed 5 bases at V and 3 bases at J, leaving 5 bases unmatched. CDR1 and CDR2 (germline): SGHAT, FQDESV (reference sequence). The CDR3 sequence is CASSPGRTTDTQYF. As DNA, the CDR3 is TGTGCCAGCAGCCCCGGGAGGACAACAGATACGCAGTATTTT.